This T cell receptor (beta chain) originates from a study of T-cell memory formation after mild COVID-19. Overall study findings and caveats: Some clones that responded turned up in pre-infection memory, which suggests that cross-reactive memory joined in.

The 5'RACE method, run with constant-segment primers, produced TCR alpha and TCR beta cDNA libraries (carrying sample barcodes and UMIs). In TCRdb, the 5' RACE reads were re-called with MiXCR into one record per CDR3 protein. Of 250,000 to 350,000 distinct CDR3 sequences in the sample, about a sixth were seen once. As concerns this clonotype: Its cognate antigen is unknown.

The sequenced sample consisted of PBMCs or a T cell subset sorted from them (not recorded which). The sequence came from a man aged 18 to 35 who had mild COVID-19 (a few samples of this study predate the infection). Cell type and time point are not known.

The CDR3 nucleotides read TGTGCCAGCAGCGTAGTAGCGATGAACACTGAAGCTTTCTTT. Translation: CASSVVAMNTEAFF. The chain uses TRBV9 and TRBJ1-1; no clear D gene. The CDR3 covers 14 residues. V lost 0 bases and J lost 0, with 6 bases in between. From germline, CDR1 is SGDLS and CDR2 YYNGEE.